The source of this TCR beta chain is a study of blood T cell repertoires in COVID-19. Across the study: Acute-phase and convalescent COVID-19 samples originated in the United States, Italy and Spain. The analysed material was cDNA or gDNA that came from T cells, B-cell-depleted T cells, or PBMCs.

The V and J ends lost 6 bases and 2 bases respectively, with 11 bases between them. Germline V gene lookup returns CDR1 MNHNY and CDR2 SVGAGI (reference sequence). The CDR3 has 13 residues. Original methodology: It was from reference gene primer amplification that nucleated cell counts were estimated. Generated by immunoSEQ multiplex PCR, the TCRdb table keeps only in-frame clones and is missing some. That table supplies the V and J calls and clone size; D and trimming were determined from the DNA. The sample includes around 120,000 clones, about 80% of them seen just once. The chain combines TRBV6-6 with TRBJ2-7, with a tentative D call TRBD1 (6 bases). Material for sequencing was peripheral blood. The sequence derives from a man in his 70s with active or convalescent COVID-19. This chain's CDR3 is CASSPKGAYEQYF. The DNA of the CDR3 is TGTGCCAGCAGCCCAAAGGGGGCCTACGAGCAGTACTTC.